These 11 T cell receptor delta chains share one sample of origin, sequenced in a study of γδ T cells in repeated Plasmodium falciparum infection. Flow sorting of PBMC yielded separate Vgamma9/Vdelta2+ and Vdelta2-negative gammadelta T cell populations for bulk repertoire analysis. TCRdb made new clone calls on the multiplex PCR reads using CATT. The profile shows 85,000 to 95,000 delta-chain clones, around 1.4% of them singletons. Sequencing was done on a sample of gamma-delta T cells from blood. Receptors were obtained from a pool of human donors (malaria-infected and uninfected, not separated).

This clone has just a few counts. The amino acid sequence in TCRdb belongs to a much larger clone and departs from this DNA's translation at residue 3, likely a sequencing read error; the sequence shown is translated from the DNA. CDR3 in amino acids: CAPGELPPSYKAPIRKVSDKLIF. CDR3 in DNA: TGTGCTCCTGGGGAACTCCCCCCTTCCTACAAGGCCCCGATCAGGAAGGTTTCCGATAAACTCATCTTT. The chain uses TRDV1 and TRDJ1, with 9 bases fitting TRDD2. As TCRdb names no J gene, one was assigned here on the basis of a DNA match to germline. The CDR3 consists of 23 residues. CDR1 and CDR2 (germline): TSWWSYY, QGS.

The sample holds a few counts of this clone. TCRdb shows a much larger clone's protein in place of this DNA's translation, and the two differ at residue 17, likely through a read error; the protein shown is translated from the DNA. The J gene has no call, while the V gene is TRDV1; the table gives TRDD3 as D, unverified against the DNA. There are 19 residues in the CDR3. Germline V CDR1 and CDR2: TSWWSYY, QGS. The CDR3 region is CALGEMHVRGIRYTDKPIF. CDR3 DNA: TGTGCTCTTGGGGAAATGCACGTTAGGGGGATACGGTACACCGATAAACCCATCTTT.

Concerning this clone itself: This DNA's translation and the protein TCRdb lists, from a much larger clone, do not match at residue 14, likely due to a read error; the protein shown is translated from the DNA. No J gene was called, and the V gene is TRDV2; no check of the table's D call, TRDD3, against the DNA was made. This CDR3 has 16 residues. Germline assignment: CDR1 GEAIGNYY and CDR2 EKD. The CDR3 DNA reads TGTGCCTGTGACACCGGGGACCCCTGGGACACCCGACAGACGTTTTTC. As protein: CACDTGDPWDTRQTFF.

In the case of this clone: Given a far larger clone just one base away, this is likely a sequencing read error. This CDR3 is also generated by other DNA sequences in the sample. The rearrangement uses TRDV3 and TRDJ1; D is ambiguous. Germline V lookup: CDR1 TVYSNPD, CDR2 GDNSRS (reference sequence). CDR3 length: 16 residues. CDR3 nucleotide sequence: TGTGCATTCACGGGTGGGACAATGAAGTACACCGATAAACTCATCTTT. Its protein is CAFTGGTMKYTDKLIF.

About this clone: With a far larger clone one base away, a read error is the likely cause. The identical CDR3 is also encoded by other nucleotide sequences in the sample. The chain combines TRDV1 with TRDJ1; 8 bases are shared with TRDD3. The J gene was not available in TCRdb and was assigned here by matching the DNA to germline segments. There are 15 residues in the CDR3. Germline V gene sequence: CDR1 TSWWSYY, CDR2 QGS. The V gene end was trimmed by 6 bases and the J gene end by 3 bases; junction bases not matched to a gene: 9. Here the CDR3 reads CALGHSTGGSDKLIF. In DNA form, the CDR3 reads TGTGCTCTTGGCCACAGTACTGGGGGGTCCGATAAACTCATCTTT.

In this sample, this clone turned up many times. TCRdb's protein, taken from a much larger clone, differs from this DNA's translation at residue 6, likely owing to a read error; the protein displayed comes from the DNA. The chain links TRDV2 to TRDJ1; 7 positions agree with TRDD3. The V segment lost 3 bases and the J segment 3 bases; nucleotides outside the gene matches: 6. The CDR3 runs 14 residues. From germline, CDR1 is GEAIGNYY and CDR2 EKD. CDR3 DNA: TGTGCCTGTGACCCTGTTACTGGGGCCGATAAACTCATCTTT. This sequence encodes CACDPVTGADKLIF.

In the case of this clone: TCRdb shows a much larger clone's protein in place of this DNA's translation, and the two differ at residue 14, likely through a read error; the protein shown is translated from the DNA. The CDR3 nucleotides are TGTGCTCTTGGGGATCCAGTATACTGGGGCCCTGGTGACGCCGATAAACTCATCTTT. This codes for CALGDPVYWGPGDADKLIF. This chain links TRDV1 with TRDJ1; 7 bases map to TRDD3. Germline V lookup: CDR1 TSWWSYY, CDR2 QGS. This CDR3 is built from 19 residues. The V segment lost 3 bases and the J segment 3 bases; nucleotides outside the gene matches: 19.

This clone was observed many times. The protein recorded in TCRdb matches a much larger clone and deviates from this DNA's translation at residue 17, suggesting a read error; the protein here is obtained by translating the DNA. V usage is TRDV2 and J usage is TRDJ1; 11 positions agree with TRDD3. TCRdb gives no J gene; it was assigned here by matching the DNA to germline. Germline lookup yields CDR1 GEAIGNYY and CDR2 EKD. The CDR3 is made up of 26 amino acids. V dropped 0 bases and J dropped 0; count of bases not matched to a gene: 32. The CDR3 bases are TGTGCCTGTGACACCGTAAGGCCTCCTACTGGGCTTGGGGGATACGCGGCGGGTCAGTACACCGATAAACTCATCTTT. Its protein is CACDTVRPPTGLGGYAAGQYTDKLIF.

As for this clone: A single base is all that separates this from a far larger clone, so a read error is likely. Other DNA sequences of this sample code for an identical CDR3. This chain links TRDV1 with TRDJ1; 10 positions match TRDD3. TCRdb offers no J gene call, so here the DNA was matched to germline to obtain one. This CDR3 is built from 19 residues. Trimming removed 2 bases from V and 3 bases from J; junction bases left unmatched: 15. CDR1 is TSWWSYY, CDR2 QGS, per germline. The CDR3: CALGEFLPVTGGWADKLIF. The CDR3 region has the DNA TGTGCTCTTGGGGAATTCTTGCCCGTTACTGGGGGATGGGCCGATAAACTCATCTTT.

In this sample, this clone turned up many times. A far larger clone is one base from this, pointing to a likely read error. V is TRDV2 and J is TRDJ1, with a possible D match to TRDD3 (6 bases). The CDR3 spans 18 residues. Germline-derived CDR1 and CDR2 are GEAIGNYY and EKD. Trimming removed 0 bases at V and 6 bases at J, with 25 bases between. The CDR3 DNA reads as TGTGCCTGTGACACCCTTTCTCCAAGAGATACGGGGACCTATAAACTCATCTTT. Amino acids: CACDTLSPRDTGTYKLIF.

This clone was counted only a few times. TCRdb lists the protein of a much larger clone for this DNA, which differs at residue 5, so this is likely a read error; the protein given here is translated from the DNA itself. As DNA, the CDR3 is TGTGCTCTTGGGATAACACACACCGATAAACTCATCTTT. As protein: CALGITHTDKLIF. The chain is built from TRDV1 and TRDJ1; no firm D call. This CDR3 comprises 13 residues. Trimming left V 5 bases short and J 0 bases short, with 7 bases between. Germline V lookup: CDR1 TSWWSYY, CDR2 QGS.